This T cell receptor beta chain was captured by sequencing in a study of radiotherapy plus CTLA-4 blockade in lung cancer. The assay was immunoSEQ multiplex PCR, and TCRdb's table has in-frame clones only and misses some. This sample carries around 63,000 clones, more than 70% of them seen once, and the ten largest clones take roughly 15%. Worth noting for this clone: The antigen is unknown.

Findings and limits, study-wide: Tumor-origin TCR clones grew in blood after radiotherapy plus ipilimumab.

The CDR3 runs 15 residues. The germline V gene encodes CDR1 MDHEN and CDR2 SYDVKM. V dropped 2 bases and J dropped 0 bases, with 7 bases sitting between them. The starting material was peripheral blood, obtained from a patient treated with radiotherapy plus ipilimumab. The chain carries TRBV28 and TRBJ1-4; no definite D call. This receptor was taken from a human donor with non-small cell lung cancer whose response to radiotherapy plus ipilimumab could not be evaluated. Some clones in this sample may be carry-over from other donors' samples. CDR3 sequence reads: CASSLEGATNEKLFF. DNA for the CDR3: TGTGCCAGCAGTTTAGAGGGTGCAACTAATGAAAAACTGTTTTTT. Full variable domain (remainder filled in from reference TRBV28 and TRBJ1-4): DVKVTQSSRYLVKRTGEKVFLECVQDMDHENMFWYRQDPGLGLRLIYFSYDVKMKEKGDIPEGYSVSREKKERFSLILESASTNQTSMYLCASSLEGATNEKLFFGSGTQLSVL.